This T cell receptor beta chain was retrieved from a study of cytomegalovirus exposure and HLA in healthy donors. Broader study findings: Being productive about 87% or about 30% of the time was typical of most TCR beta V segments in an earlier analysis.

Points on this clone: Its cognate antigen is unknown.

Germline assignment: CDR1 MGHRA and CDR2 YSYEKL. This CDR3 contains 13 residues. V was trimmed by 2 bases and J by 8 bases, leaving 7 bases between them. Vbeta (60) and Jbeta (13) primers were used in the PCR. Libraries were prepared by immunoSEQ multiplex PCR; TCRdb keeps only in-frame clonotypes and omits some of them. This table has around 160,000 clones, about three quarters appearing once. The TCR originated in a man aged 45-65 years in good health and CMV-seropositive. This chain joins TRBV4-1 and TRBJ1-6; D gene unclear. Material: PBMCs. CDR3 loop: CASSQLPYSPLHF. The CDR3 DNA sequence: TGCGCCAGCAGCCAACTACCCTATTCACCCCTCCACTTT.